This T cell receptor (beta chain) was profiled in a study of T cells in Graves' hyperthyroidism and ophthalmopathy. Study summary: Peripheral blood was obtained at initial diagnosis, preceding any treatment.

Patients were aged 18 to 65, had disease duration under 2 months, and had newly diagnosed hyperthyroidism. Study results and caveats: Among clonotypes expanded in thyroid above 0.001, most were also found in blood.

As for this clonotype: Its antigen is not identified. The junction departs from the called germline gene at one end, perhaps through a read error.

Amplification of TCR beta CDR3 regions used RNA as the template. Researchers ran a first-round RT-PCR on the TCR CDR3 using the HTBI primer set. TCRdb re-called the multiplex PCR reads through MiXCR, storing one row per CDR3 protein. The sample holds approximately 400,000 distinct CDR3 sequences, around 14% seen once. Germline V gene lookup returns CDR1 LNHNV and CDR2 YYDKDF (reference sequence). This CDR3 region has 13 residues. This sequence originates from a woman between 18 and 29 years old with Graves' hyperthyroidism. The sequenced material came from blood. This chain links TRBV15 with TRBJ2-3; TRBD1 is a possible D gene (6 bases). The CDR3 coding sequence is TGTGCCACCTGCAGAGATTCGGACAGTACGCAGTATTTT. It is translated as CATCRDSDSTQYF.